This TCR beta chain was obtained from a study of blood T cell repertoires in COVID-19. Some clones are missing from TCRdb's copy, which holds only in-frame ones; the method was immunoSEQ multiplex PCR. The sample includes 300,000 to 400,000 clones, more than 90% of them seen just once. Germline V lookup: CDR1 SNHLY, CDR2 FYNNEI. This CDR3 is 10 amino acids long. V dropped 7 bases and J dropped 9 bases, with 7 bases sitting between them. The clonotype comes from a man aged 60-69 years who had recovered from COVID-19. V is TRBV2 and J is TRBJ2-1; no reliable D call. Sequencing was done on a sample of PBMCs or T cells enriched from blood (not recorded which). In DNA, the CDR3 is TGTGCCAGCAAGGAGTCTGAGCAGTTCTTC. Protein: CASKESEQFF.